This is a list of T cell receptor beta chains from one sample in a study of cytomegalovirus exposure and HLA in healthy donors. The method was immunoSEQ multiplex PCR; TCRdb's version includes in-frame clones alone and lacks a portion of them. The sample contains 200,000 to 250,000 clones, about three quarters of which appear only once. The sequencing input was PBMCs. These receptor sequences come from a boy between 5 and 17 years old in good health and CMV-seronegative. Both conserved end residues are part of each CDR3. A D gene is named only where the DNA matches it firmly.

NA,TRBV7-9,CASGLGRPISPLHF
TRBD1,TRBV5-1,CASSVDRGSPYEQYF
TRBD1,TRBV30,CAWRLGQGATDTQYF
TRBD2,TRBV30,CAWGLGITDTQYF
TRBD1,TRBV5-6,CASSLVPGQFTFGNTIYF
NA,TRBV30,CAWSVGQRRSPLHF
NA,TRBV9,CASSVPINSRETQYF
NA,TRBV27,CASSPWDAWRVTF
TRBD1,TRBV11-2,CASRREPGQGYTGELFF
TRBD1,TRBV9,CASSVGDRVGTEAFF
NA,TRBV7-8,CASSFQRGITEAFF
NA,TRBV20-1,CSARREETQYF
TRBD1,TRBV19,CASSFGQGIGELFF
NA,TRBV4-1,CASSPDSSALGGIQYF
NA,TRBV6-5,CASRPHGGTSYEQYF
NA,TRBV27,CASSSETVADTQYF
TRBD1,TRBV7-2,CASSFGTGSEKLFF
NA,TRBV6-1,CASSESTPYEQYF
NA,TRBV5-1,CASSLLGLILESDTQYF
TRBD1,TRBV18,CASSPQWGQGTRDTEAFF
NA,TRBV19,CASTRGNSYNEQFF
NA,TRBV19,CASSTPHRALSYNEQFF